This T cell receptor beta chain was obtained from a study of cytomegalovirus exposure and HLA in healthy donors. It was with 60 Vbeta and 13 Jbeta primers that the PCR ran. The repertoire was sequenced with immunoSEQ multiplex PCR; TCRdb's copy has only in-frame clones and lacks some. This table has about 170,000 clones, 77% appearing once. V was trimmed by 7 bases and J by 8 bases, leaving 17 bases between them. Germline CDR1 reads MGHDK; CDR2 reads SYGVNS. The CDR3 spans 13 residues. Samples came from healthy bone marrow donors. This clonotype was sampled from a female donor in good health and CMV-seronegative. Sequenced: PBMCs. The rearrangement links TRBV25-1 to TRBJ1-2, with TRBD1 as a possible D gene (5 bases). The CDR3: CASMERQGLGYTF. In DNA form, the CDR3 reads TGTGCCAGCATGGAAAGGCAGGGATTAGGCTACACCTTC.